Presented here are 2 T cell receptor beta chains from one specimen sequenced in a study of shared clonotypes between healthy human individuals. Naive CD8 cells comprised CD45RO-negative, CCR7-positively selected cells, excluding terminally differentiated effector memory CD45RA+ cells. Profiling relied on immunoSEQ multiplex PCR, and the TCRdb table lists in-frame clones only, not all of them. The table shows some 2,000,000 clones, with just under 95% occurring only once. The specimen was naive CD8+ T cells sorted from blood. These receptors all come from a man aged 18 to 35 in good health.

Turning to this clone: Within the sample, other DNA sequences also encode this same CDR3. The chain combines TRBV4-1 with TRBJ2-7; 10 nucleotides line up with TRBD2. With V trimmed by 1 base and J by 4 bases, 4 bases remained unmatched. Germline CDR1 MGHRA, CDR2 YSYEKL. The CDR3 is 15 residues long. CDR3 loop: CASSQVSGGAYEQYF. The CDR3 coding sequence is TGCGCCAGCAGCCAAGTGAGCGGGGGGGCGTACGAGCAGTACTTC.

The CDR3 DNA follows: TGCGCCAGCAGTGAGACGGGCGCAACAGGAAGCACAGATACGCAGTATTTT. Protein product: CASSETGATGSTDTQYF. The chain couples TRBV10-2 to TRBJ2-3; maybe TRBD1 (5 bases). CDR3 size: 17 residues. Germline CDR1 is WSHSY and CDR2 is SAAADI. The germline V and J ends were trimmed by 2 bases and 0 bases, with 15 bases remaining between them.